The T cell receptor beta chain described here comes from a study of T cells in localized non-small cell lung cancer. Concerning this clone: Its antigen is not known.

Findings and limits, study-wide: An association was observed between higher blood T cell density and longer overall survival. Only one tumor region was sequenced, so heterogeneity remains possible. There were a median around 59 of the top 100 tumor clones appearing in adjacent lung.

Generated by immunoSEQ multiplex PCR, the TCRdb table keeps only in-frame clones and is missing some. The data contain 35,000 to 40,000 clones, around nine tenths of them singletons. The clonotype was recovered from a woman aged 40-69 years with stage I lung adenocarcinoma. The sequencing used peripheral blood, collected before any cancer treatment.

The CDR3 region has the DNA TGTGCCAGCAGCCCCGGACCTCTTGAGCAGTTCTTC. Amino acid sequence: CASSPGPLEQFF. This chain joins TRBV11-3 and TRBJ2-1; D is unclear. Trimming stripped 5 bases from V and 9 bases from J, with 11 bases between. Germline loops: CDR1 SGHNT, CDR2 YENEEA. The CDR3 covers 12 residues.